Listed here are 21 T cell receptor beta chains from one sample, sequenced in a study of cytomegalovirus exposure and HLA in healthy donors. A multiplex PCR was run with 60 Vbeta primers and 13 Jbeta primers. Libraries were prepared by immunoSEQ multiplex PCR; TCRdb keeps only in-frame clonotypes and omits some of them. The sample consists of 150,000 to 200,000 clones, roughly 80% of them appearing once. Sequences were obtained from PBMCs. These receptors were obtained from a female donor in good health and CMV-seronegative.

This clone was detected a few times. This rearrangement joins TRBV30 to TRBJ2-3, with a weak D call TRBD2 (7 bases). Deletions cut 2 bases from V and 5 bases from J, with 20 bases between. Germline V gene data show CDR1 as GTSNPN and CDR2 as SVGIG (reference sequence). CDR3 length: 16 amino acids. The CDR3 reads CAWSPPVRGAKDTQYF. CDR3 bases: TGTGCCTGGAGTCCTCCGGTCCGGGGGGCCAAAGATACGCAGTATTTT.

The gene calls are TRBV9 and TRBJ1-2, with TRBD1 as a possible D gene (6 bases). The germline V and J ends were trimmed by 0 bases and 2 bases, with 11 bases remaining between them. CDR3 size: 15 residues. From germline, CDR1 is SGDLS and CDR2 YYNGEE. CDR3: CASSVEPQGNYGYTF. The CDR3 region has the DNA TGTGCCAGCAGCGTAGAACCACAGGGAAACTATGGCTACACCTTC.

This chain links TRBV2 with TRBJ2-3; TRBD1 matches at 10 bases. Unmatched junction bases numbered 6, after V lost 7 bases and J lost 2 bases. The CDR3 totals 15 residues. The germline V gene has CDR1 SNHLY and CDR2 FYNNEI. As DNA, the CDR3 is TGTGCCAGCACCCCGGGACAGGGGACCACAGATACGCAGTATTTT. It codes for CASTPGQGTTDTQYF.

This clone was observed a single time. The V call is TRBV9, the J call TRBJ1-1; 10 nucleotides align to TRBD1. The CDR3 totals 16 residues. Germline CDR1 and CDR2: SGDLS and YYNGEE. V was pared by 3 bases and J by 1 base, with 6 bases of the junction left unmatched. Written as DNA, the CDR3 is TGTGCCAGCAGCGCCCACAGGGACAGGGGGAACACTGAAGCTTTCTTT. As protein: CASSAHRDRGNTEAFF.

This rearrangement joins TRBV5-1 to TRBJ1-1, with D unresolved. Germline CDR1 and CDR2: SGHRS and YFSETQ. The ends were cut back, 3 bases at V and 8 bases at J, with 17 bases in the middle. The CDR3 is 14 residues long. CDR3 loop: CASSSGAGGPEAFF. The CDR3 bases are TGCGCCAGCAGCTCCGGAGCGGGAGGGCCAGAAGCTTTCTTT.

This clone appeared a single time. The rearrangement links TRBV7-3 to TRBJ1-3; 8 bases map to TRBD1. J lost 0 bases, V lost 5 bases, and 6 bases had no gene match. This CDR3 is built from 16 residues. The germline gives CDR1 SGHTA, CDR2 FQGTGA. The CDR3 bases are TGTGCCAGCAGCGCCACAGGGGGTTACTCTGGAAACACCATATATTTT. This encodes CASSATGGYSGNTIYF.

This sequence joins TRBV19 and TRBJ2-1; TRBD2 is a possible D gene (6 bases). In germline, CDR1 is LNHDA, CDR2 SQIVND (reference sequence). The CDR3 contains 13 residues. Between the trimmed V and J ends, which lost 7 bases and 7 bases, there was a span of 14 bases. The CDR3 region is CASTLGGWNEQFF. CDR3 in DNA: TGTGCCAGTACCCTGGGAGGCTGGAATGAGCAGTTCTTC.

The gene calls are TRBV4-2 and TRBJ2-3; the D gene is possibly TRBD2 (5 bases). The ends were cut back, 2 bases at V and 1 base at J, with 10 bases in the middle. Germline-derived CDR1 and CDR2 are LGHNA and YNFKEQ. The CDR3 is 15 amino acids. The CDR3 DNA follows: TGTGCCAGCAGCCAAAAACGGGGAGGCACAGATACGCAGTATTTT. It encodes CASSQKRGGTDTQYF.

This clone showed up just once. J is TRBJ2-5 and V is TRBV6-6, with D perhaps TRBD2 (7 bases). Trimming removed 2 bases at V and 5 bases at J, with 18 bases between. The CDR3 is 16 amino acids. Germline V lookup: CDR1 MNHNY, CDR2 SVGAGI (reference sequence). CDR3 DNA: TGTGCCAGCAGTTACCGGGTGGGGGGGCGTTTGGAGACCCAGTACTTC. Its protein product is CASSYRVGGRLETQYF.

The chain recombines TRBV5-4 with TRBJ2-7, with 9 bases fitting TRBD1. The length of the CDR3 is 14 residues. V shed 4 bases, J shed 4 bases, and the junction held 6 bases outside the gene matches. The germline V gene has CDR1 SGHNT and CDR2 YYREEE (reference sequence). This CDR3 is CASSTKTGGYEQYF. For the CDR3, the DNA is TGTGCCAGCAGCACCAAGACAGGGGGGTACGAGCAGTACTTC.

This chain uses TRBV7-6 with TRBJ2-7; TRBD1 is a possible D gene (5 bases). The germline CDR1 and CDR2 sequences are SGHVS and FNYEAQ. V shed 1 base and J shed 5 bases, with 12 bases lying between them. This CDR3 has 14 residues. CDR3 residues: CASSLDPGSHEQYF. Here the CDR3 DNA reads TGTGCCAGCAGCTTAGACCCAGGGTCCCACGAGCAGTACTTC.

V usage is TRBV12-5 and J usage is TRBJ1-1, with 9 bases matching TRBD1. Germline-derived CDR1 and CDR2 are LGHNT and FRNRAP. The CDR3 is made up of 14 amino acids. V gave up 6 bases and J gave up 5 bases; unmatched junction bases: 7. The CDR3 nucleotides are TGTGCTAGTGGATGGACAGGGGAAAAGACTGAAGCTTTCTTT. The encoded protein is CASGWTGEKTEAFF.

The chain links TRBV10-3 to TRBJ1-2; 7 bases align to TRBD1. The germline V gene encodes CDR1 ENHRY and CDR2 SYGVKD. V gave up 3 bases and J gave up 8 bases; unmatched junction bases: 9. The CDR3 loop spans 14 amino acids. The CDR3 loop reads CAISEQGYRGGYTF. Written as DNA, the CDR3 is TGTGCCATCAGTGAACAGGGGTACAGAGGCGGCTACACCTTC.

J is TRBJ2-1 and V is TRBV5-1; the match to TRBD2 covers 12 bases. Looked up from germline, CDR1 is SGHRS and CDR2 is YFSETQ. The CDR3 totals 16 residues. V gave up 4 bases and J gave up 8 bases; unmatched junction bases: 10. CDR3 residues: CASSRGETSGSHEQFF. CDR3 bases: TGCGCCAGCAGCCGTGGGGAGACTAGCGGGAGCCATGAGCAGTTCTTC.

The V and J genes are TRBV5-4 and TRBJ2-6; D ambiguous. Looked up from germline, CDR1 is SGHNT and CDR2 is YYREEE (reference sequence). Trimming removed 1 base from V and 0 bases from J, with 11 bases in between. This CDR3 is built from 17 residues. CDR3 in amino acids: CASSLSHGGSGANVLTF. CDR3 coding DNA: TGTGCCAGCAGCTTGTCCCACGGCGGCTCTGGGGCCAACGTCCTGACTTTC.

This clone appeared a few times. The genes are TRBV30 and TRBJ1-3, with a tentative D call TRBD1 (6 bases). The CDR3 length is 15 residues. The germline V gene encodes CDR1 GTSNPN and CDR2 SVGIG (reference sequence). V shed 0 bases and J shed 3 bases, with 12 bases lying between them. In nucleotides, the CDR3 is TGTGCCTGGAGTGTTCGGGGGGCGAGTGGAAACACCATATATTTT. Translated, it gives CAWSVRGASGNTIYF. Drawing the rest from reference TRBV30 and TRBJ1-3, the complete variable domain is SQTIHQWPATLVQPVGSPLSLECTVEGTSNPNLYWYRQAAGRGLQLLFYSVGIGQISSEVPQNLSASRPQDRQFILSSKKLLLSDSGFYLCAWSVRGASGNTIYFGEGSWLTVV.

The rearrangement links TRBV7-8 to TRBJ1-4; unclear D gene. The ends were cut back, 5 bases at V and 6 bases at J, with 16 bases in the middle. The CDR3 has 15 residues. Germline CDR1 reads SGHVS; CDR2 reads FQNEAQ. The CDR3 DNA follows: TGTGCCAGCAGCCCCTCCCAGGCTAATTATGAAAAACTGTTTTTT. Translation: CASSPSQANYEKLFF.

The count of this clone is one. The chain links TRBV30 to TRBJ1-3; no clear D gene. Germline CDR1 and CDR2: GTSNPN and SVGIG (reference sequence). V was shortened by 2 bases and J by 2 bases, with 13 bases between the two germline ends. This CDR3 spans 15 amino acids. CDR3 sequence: CAWSNGGITGNTIYF. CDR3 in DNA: TGTGCCTGGAGTAATGGCGGGATCACTGGAAACACCATATATTTT.

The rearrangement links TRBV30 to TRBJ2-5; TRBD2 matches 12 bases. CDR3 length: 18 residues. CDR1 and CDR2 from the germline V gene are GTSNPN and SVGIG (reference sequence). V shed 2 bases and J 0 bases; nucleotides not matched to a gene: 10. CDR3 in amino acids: CAWSSGLAGSVYQETQYF. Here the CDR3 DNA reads TGTGCCTGGAGTTCAGGACTAGCGGGGAGCGTGTACCAAGAGACCCAGTACTTC.

The CDR3 coding sequence is TGTGCTAGTGGTACGGGCACCCCCGTGGGACAGGCGACTAACTATGGCTACACCTTC. This encodes CASGTGTPVGQATNYGYTF. The V call is TRBV12-5, the J call TRBJ1-2; 8 bases agree with TRBD1. CDR3 size: 19 residues. J gave up 0 bases and V 5 bases, and 17 bases lay outside the gene matches. Germline-derived CDR1 and CDR2 are LGHNT and FRNRAP.

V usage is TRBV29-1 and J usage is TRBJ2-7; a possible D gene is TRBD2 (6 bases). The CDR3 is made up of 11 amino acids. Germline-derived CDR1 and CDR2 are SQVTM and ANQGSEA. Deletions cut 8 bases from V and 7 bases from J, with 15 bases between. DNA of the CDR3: TGCAGCTCAAGCGAGGCGGGGGAGCAGTACTTC. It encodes CSSSEAGEQYF.